This T cell receptor beta chain was documented in a study of T cell responses to AZD1222 COVID-19 vaccine. This CDR3 has 14 amino acids. Germline assignment: CDR1 KGHSH and CDR2 LQKENI. V lost 1 base and J 5 bases, leaving 11 bases between the germline ends. Assay used: immunoSEQ multiplex PCR; TCRdb lists only in-frame clones, some missing. The table shows about 120,000 clones, with around nine tenths occurring only once. Sequenced here: peripheral blood, sampled on day 0 of AZD1222 vaccination. The sequence was obtained from an adult in good health. The chain joins TRBV18 to TRBJ2-5, with unresolved D. The DNA of the CDR3 is TGTGCCAGCTCACCACAGTCGGTTGGGGAGACCCAGTACTTC. Encoded protein: CASSPQSVGETQYF.